The rows below give T cell receptor beta chains drawn from one sample of a study of blood T cells in healthy people across ages. From the 5' RACE reads, TCRdb called clonotypes with MiXCR, one entry per CDR3 protein. The data contain 1.5 million to 2 million distinct CDR3 sequences, about 30% of them singletons. The sequencing input was blood. Receptor source: a woman in her twenties or thirties in good health. Each CDR3 is given with its conserved first and last residue. A D gene is named only where the DNA matches it firmly. For some rows the clone size is stated as once, few or many, or as a class when expanded; others skip it.

few	TRBV24-1	NA	TRBJ2-3	CAPKGSTDTQYF	TGTGCCCCCAAGGGATCTACAGATACGCAGTATTTT
many	TRBV7-9	TRBD2	TRBJ2-7	CASSKPSGTYEQYF	TGTGCCAGCAGTAAGCCTAGCGGGACCTACGAGCAGTACTTC
many	TRBV12-3/TRBV12-4	TRBD1	TRBJ2-1	CASRGQGAYNEQFF	TGTGCCAGCAGGGGACAGGGGGCTTACAATGAGCAGTTCTTC
NA	TRBV18	NA	TRBJ1-5	CASSPIGAGGNQPQHF	TGTGCCAGCTCACCCATCGGGGCAGGGGGCAATCAGCCCCAGCATTTT
many	TRBV5-1	NA	TRBJ2-1	CASSWSRGKPITYNEQFF	TGCGCCAGCAGCTGGAGTAGGGGGAAGCCCATAACCTACAATGAGCAGTTCTTC
NA	TRBV7-2	TRBD2	TRBJ2-1	CASSPPGLAGGDEQFF	TGTGCCAGCAGTCCCCCGGGACTAGCGGGAGGCGATGAGCAGTTCTTC
NA	TRBV4-1	NA	TRBJ2-3	CASSHPWRRGGTDTQYF	TGCGCCAGCAGCCACCCCTGGAGGAGGGGCGGCACAGATACGCAGTATTTT
few	TRBV5-5	NA	TRBJ2-1	CASSLEQRYNEQFF	TGTGCCAGCAGCTTGGAACAGAGGTACAATGAGCAGTTCTTC
few	TRBV6-6	NA	TRBJ2-5	CASREGGAGNEQYF	TGTGCCAGCAGGGAGGGGGGGGCCGGTAATGAGCAGTACTTC
many	TRBV6-6	TRBD1	TRBJ2-6	CASSYPTGGRANVLTF	TGTGCCAGCAGTTACCCAACAGGGGGCCGGGCCAACGTCCTGACTTTC
NA	TRBV7-2	NA	TRBJ2-3	CASSLGPQRSTDTQYF	TGTGCCAGCAGCTTAGGCCCTCAGAGATCCACAGATACGCAGTATTTT
many	TRBV7-2	TRBD2	TRBJ2-1	CASSYGLAGGDREQFF	TGTGCCAGCAGCTATGGACTAGCGGGAGGAGATCGGGAGCAGTTCTTC
NA	TRBV5-1	TRBD2	TRBJ2-3	CASSPSGRTSTDTQYF	TGCGCCAGCAGCCCTAGCGGGAGGACTAGCACAGATACGCAGTATTTT
many	TRBV12-5	NA	TRBJ2-1	CASGLVREQFF	TGTGCTAGTGGTTTGGTACGAGAGCAGTTCTTC
few	TRBV12-3/TRBV12-4	TRBD1	TRBJ1-6	CASSSGTAYNSPLHF	TGTGCCAGCAGTTCCGGGACAGCTTATAATTCACCCCTCCACTTT
few	TRBV2	TRBD1	TRBJ2-7	CASSDRGLGGQYF	TGTGCCAGCAGTGACAGGGGGCTGGGAGGGCAGTACTTC
NA	TRBV4-1	TRBD1	TRBJ1-6	CASSQESQQGVFTLHF	TGCGCCAGCAGCCAAGAGTCTCAGCAGGGGGTATTCACCCTCCACTTT
few	TRBV6-6	NA	TRBJ1-1	CATRGGPGPEAFF	TGTGCCACAAGAGGAGGTCCCGGACCTGAAGCTTTCTTT
NA	TRBV28	NA	TRBJ1-1	CASPQPGGAPLNTEAFF	TGTGCCAGTCCTCAGCCCGGGGGCGCTCCGCTGAACACTGAAGCTTTCTTT
few	TRBV7-9	NA	TRBJ2-3	CASSRPETDTQYF	TGTGCCAGCAGCCGCCCAGAAACAGATACGCAGTATTTT
NA	TRBV5-5	NA	TRBJ2-2	CASSLVFNTGELFF	TGTGCCAGCAGCTTGGTTTTCAACACCGGGGAGCTGTTTTTT
many	TRBV20-1	NA	TRBJ1-2	CSAKLGSGGYTF	TGCAGTGCTAAACTGGGGTCGGGAGGCTACACCTTC
NA	TRBV12-3/TRBV12-4	NA	TRBJ2-7	CASSFVSGSEDEQYF	TGTGCCAGCAGTTTTGTGTCGGGGTCAGAAGACGAGCAGTACTTC
few	TRBV30	NA	TRBJ2-4	CAWNQAGGNIQYF	TGTGCCTGGAACCAAGCAGGGGGGAACATTCAGTACTTC
few	TRBV29-1	NA	TRBJ2-5	CSVLPEWGGETQYF	TGCAGCGTACTACCCGAGTGGGGCGGGGAGACCCAGTACTTC
few	TRBV20-1	TRBD1	TRBJ1-2	CSARTGGGWYGYTF	TGCAGTGCTAGGACAGGGGGAGGCTGGTATGGCTACACCTTC
few	TRBV20-1	TRBD2	TRBJ2-5	CSAHHPRGSGTQYF	TGCAGTGCTCACCATCCACGCGGGAGTGGGACCCAGTACTTC
few	TRBV11-2	NA	TRBJ2-7	CASNHFSSYEQYF	TGTGCCAGCAACCACTTTAGCTCCTACGAGCAGTACTTC
few	TRBV2	NA	TRBJ1-5	CASTQGPQPQHF	TGTGCCAGCACCCAGGGACCTCAGCCCCAGCATTTT
NA	TRBV12-3/TRBV12-4	TRBD2	TRBJ2-1	CASRPGLAGVYNEQFF	TGTGCCAGCAGGCCCGGACTAGCGGGGGTTTACAATGAGCAGTTCTTC
many	TRBV5-1	TRBD1	TRBJ2-1	CASSFTGGTTYNEQFF	TGCGCCAGCAGCTTTACAGGGGGGACAACCTACAATGAGCAGTTCTTC
few	TRBV7-2	NA	TRBJ2-3	CASSLALGQGGDTQYF	TGTGCCAGCAGCTTAGCGCTTGGGCAGGGCGGAGATACGCAGTATTTT
NA	TRBV6-6	NA	TRBJ2-3	CASTRKDSLGADTQYF	TGTGCCAGCACCCGAAAGGACAGCCTCGGGGCAGATACGCAGTATTTT
NA	TRBV30	TRBD1	TRBJ2-1	CAWRPGQHYNEQFF	TGTGCCTGGCGGCCGGGACAGCACTACAATGAGCAGTTCTTC
NA	TRBV5-8	TRBD1	TRBJ2-1	CASSIGQGTYNEQFF	TGTGCCAGCAGCATTGGACAGGGGACCTACAATGAGCAGTTCTTC
many	TRBV20-1	NA	TRBJ2-1	CSASPIQNEQFF	TGCAGTGCTAGCCCAATTCAGAATGAGCAGTTCTTC
few	TRBV27	NA	TRBJ2-3	CASSLSEPDTQYF	TGTGCCAGCAGTTTATCGGAGCCAGATACGCAGTATTTT
NA	TRBV12-3/TRBV12-4	NA	TRBJ1-4	CASSSGTVEKLFF	TGTGCCAGCAGTTCCGGGACGGTCGAAAAACTGTTTTTT
NA	TRBV7-2	TRBD1	TRBJ1-2	CASSSRTGGIDGYTF	TGTGCCAGCAGCTCCCGGACAGGGGGTATCGACGGCTACACCTTC
few	TRBV5-1	NA	TRBJ1-2	CASSPQGGLPNYGYTF	TGCGCCAGCAGCCCGCAGGGCGGACTGCCCAACTATGGCTACACCTTC
NA	TRBV7-2	NA	TRBJ1-2	CASSTLGGDYGYTF	TGTGCCAGCAGCACGCTTGGAGGGGACTATGGCTACACCTTC
NA	TRBV7-2	NA	TRBJ1-2	CASSCRDANYGYTF	TGTGCCAGCAGCTGTAGGGATGCTAACTATGGCTACACCTTC
NA	TRBV20-1	NA	TRBJ2-7	CRAREDGIEQYF	TGCAGGGCTAGAGAGGACGGGATCGAGCAGTACTTC
few	TRBV5-1	TRBD2	TRBJ2-7	CASSDSGGLYEQYF	TGCGCCAGCAGCGACAGCGGGGGGTTATACGAGCAGTACTTC
few	TRBV7-2	TRBD1	TRBJ1-2	CASSLAPGQGNYGYTF	TGTGCCAGCAGCTTAGCACCGGGACAGGGGAACTATGGCTACACCTTC
many	TRBV29-1	NA	TRBJ2-1	CSGSRPRGGNEQFF	TGCAGCGGGAGCCGGCCCCGGGGTGGAAATGAGCAGTTCTTC
many	TRBV15	TRBD1	TRBJ2-7	CATSRDRDRGGYEQYF	TGTGCCACCAGCAGAGATCGGGACAGGGGCGGCTACGAGCAGTACTTC
NA	TRBV2	NA	TRBJ2-1	CASSRSASYDEQFF	TGTGCCAGCAGCCGCTCAGCCTCCTACGATGAGCAGTTCTTC
NA	TRBV7-9	NA	TRBJ1-2	CASSWGKGRSYGYTF	TGTGCCAGCAGCTGGGGCAAGGGACGGAGCTATGGCTACACCTTC
NA	TRBV5-1	TRBD1	TRBJ2-1	CASSVQTGQGYNEQFF	TGCGCCAGCAGTGTACAGACGGGACAGGGCTACAATGAGCAGTTCTTC
NA	TRBV12-5	NA	TRBJ2-1	CASAHNEQFF	TGTGCTAGTGCCCACAATGAGCAGTTCTTC
few	TRBV5-5	NA	TRBJ2-7	CASSLAGTVYYEQYF	TGTGCCAGCAGCTTAGCAGGGACCGTGTACTACGAGCAGTACTTC
few	TRBV29-1	NA	TRBJ1-5	CSVDLGGDQPQHF	TGCAGCGTGGACTTGGGGGGCGATCAGCCCCAGCATTTT